These T cell receptor beta chains were read from a single sample in a study of blood T cell repertoires in COVID-19. Some clones are missing from TCRdb's copy, which holds only in-frame ones; the method was immunoSEQ multiplex PCR. The data hold a few hundred thousand clones, with approximately 81% observed a single time. Sequenced sample: PBMCs or T cells enriched from blood (not recorded which). Receptor source: a woman between 50 and 59 years old who had been exposed to COVID-19. Both conserved end residues are part of each CDR3. A D gene is named only where the DNA matches it firmly. Size is omitted from some rows. Given values are once, few, many or a class for expanded clones.

CDR3: CASSQEVMGILPQHF
DNA: TGTGCCAGCAGCCAAGAAGTGATGGGCATTTTACCCCAGCATTTT
D: .
V: TRBV4-2
J: TRBJ1-5
size: once

CDR3: CASGLGPQTNTEAFF
DNA: TGTGCTAGTGGTTTGGGACCACAGACGAACACTGAAGCTTTCTTT
D: .
V: TRBV12-5
J: TRBJ1-1
size: .

CDR3: CSVAGGLNEQFF
DNA: TGCAGCGTTGCGGGGGGGTTGAATGAGCAGTTCTTC
D: TRBD2
V: TRBV29-1
J: TRBJ2-1
size: .

CDR3: CASSPLTITGYTF
DNA: TGTGCCAGCAGTCCCCTTACAATTACTGGCTACACCTTC
D: .
V: TRBV6-5
J: TRBJ1-2
size: once

CDR3: CASGYYLTGQATYGYTF
DNA: TGTGCTAGTGGTTACTATTTAACGGGACAGGCGACCTATGGCTACACCTTC
D: TRBD1
V: TRBV12-5
J: TRBJ1-2
size: .

CDR3: CASSPINRGGADTQYF
DNA: TGTGCCAGCTCCCCTATCAACCGGGGAGGGGCGGATACGCAGTATTTT
D: TRBD2
V: TRBV18
J: TRBJ2-3
size: .

CDR3: CASSPRQEVNTEAFF
DNA: TGTGCCAGCTCACCACGGCAGGAGGTGAACACTGAAGCTTTCTTT
D: .
V: TRBV18
J: TRBJ1-1
size: .

CDR3: CASSKTGTGGNYGYTF
DNA: TGTGCCAGCAGTAAAACCGGGACAGGGGGAAACTATGGCTACACCTTC
D: TRBD1
V: TRBV6-2/TRBV6-3
J: TRBJ1-2
size: .

CDR3: CASSQVGGSGGSGELFF
DNA: TGTGCCAGCAGCCAAGTGGGCGGTAGCGGGGGTTCCGGGGAGCTGTTTTTT
D: TRBD2
V: TRBV4-2
J: TRBJ2-2
size: .

CDR3: CASSLPAGQGYTF
DNA: TGTGCCAGCAGTTTACCCGCAGGGCAAGGCTACACCTTC
D: .
V: TRBV28
J: TRBJ1-2
size: .

CDR3: CASSLSPGGRGAQNTQYF
DNA: TGCGCCAGCAGCTTGTCTCCGGGAGGGCGGGGGGCCCAGAATACGCAGTATTTT
D: TRBD2
V: TRBV5-1
J: TRBJ2-3
size: few

CDR3: CASSPPGLGAIGTGELFF
DNA: TGTGCCAGCAGCCCGCCGGGACTAGGGGCTATAGGGACCGGGGAGCTGTTTTTT
D: TRBD2
V: TRBV5-4
J: TRBJ2-2
size: .

CDR3: CASSLRQGLHEQYF
DNA: TGTGCCAGCAGCTTGCGACAGGGTCTTCACGAGCAGTACTTC
D: TRBD1
V: TRBV7-2
J: TRBJ2-7
size: .

CDR3: CASSLLQGITYEQYF
DNA: TGCGCCAGCAGCCTTCTACAGGGGATTACCTACGAGCAGTACTTC
D: TRBD1
V: TRBV4-1
J: TRBJ2-7
size: once

CDR3: CATSTTGGFGSQPQHF
DNA: TGTGCCACCAGCACCACGGGGGGGTTTGGTAGTCAGCCCCAGCATTTT
D: .
V: TRBV15
J: TRBJ1-5
size: .

CDR3: CASSLGVSGHQETQYF
DNA: TGTGCCAGCAGCTTAGGTGTTAGCGGACACCAAGAGACCCAGTACTTC
D: .
V: TRBV7-6
J: TRBJ2-5
size: few

CDR3: CATAAVLGTEAFF
DNA: TGCGCCACCGCGGCTGTTCTGGGCACTGAAGCTTTCTTT
D: .
V: TRBV5-1
J: TRBJ1-1
size: .

CDR3: CATSYFSSGNTIYF
DNA: TGTGCCACCAGCTATTTTAGCTCTGGAAACACCATATATTTT
D: .
V: TRBV15
J: TRBJ1-3
size: .

CDR3: CASSLTPQAPSVSLDGYTF
DNA: TGTGCCAGCAGCTTAACCCCTCAGGCGCCCTCCGTCTCACTTGATGGCTACACCTTC
D: .
V: TRBV7-3
J: TRBJ1-2
size: .

CDR3: CASSIRGAQYF
DNA: TGTGCCAGCAGTATCAGGGGGGCGCAGTATTTT
D: .
V: TRBV12-3/TRBV12-4
J: TRBJ2-3
size: .

CDR3: CASSKGTSGGTDTQYF
DNA: TGTGCCAGCAGCAAAGGGACTAGCGGGGGAACAGATACGCAGTATTTT
D: .
V: TRBV21-1
J: TRBJ2-3
size: .